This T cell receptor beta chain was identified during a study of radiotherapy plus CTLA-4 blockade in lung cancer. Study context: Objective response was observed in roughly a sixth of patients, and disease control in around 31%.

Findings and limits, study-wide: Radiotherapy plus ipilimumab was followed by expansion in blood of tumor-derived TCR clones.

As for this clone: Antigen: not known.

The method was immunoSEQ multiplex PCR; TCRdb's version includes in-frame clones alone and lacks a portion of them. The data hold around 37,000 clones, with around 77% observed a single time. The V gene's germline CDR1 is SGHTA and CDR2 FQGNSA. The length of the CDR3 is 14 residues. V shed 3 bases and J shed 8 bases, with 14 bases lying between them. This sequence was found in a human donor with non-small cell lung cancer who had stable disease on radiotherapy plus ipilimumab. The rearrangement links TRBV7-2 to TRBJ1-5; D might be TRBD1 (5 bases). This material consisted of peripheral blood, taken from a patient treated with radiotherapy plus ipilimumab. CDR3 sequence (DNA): TGTGCCAGCAGCTTGATCGACAGCCCGAAGCCCCAGCATTTT. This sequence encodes CASSLIDSPKPQHF.